These 7 T cell receptor beta chains were all obtained from the same sample, sequenced in a study of blood T cell repertoires in COVID-19. Assay used: immunoSEQ multiplex PCR; TCRdb lists only in-frame clones, some missing. The sample has around 300,000 clones, roughly 88% seen once. The sequenced sample was PBMCs or T cells enriched from blood (not recorded which). These receptors all come from a woman aged 25 to 39 who had recovered from COVID-19.

The V and J genes are TRBV27 and TRBJ1-1, with D hard to call. CDR1 MNHEY and CDR2 SMNVEV come from the germline V gene (reference sequence). Trimming stripped 6 bases from V and 1 base from J, with 12 bases between. CDR3 size: 14 residues. The CDR3 bases are TGTGCCAGCAGACCGTTGGCGGAGAACACTGAAGCTTTCTTT. Translated, it gives CASRPLAENTEAFF.

The chain joins TRBV9 to TRBJ2-1, with 10 bases fitting TRBD2. CDR3 length: 16 amino acids. Germline CDR1 is SGDLS and CDR2 is YYNGEE. V lost 5 bases and J lost 5; bases outside the gene matches: 10. The CDR3 loop is CASSAPAAGGDNEQFF. CDR3 DNA: TGTGCCAGCAGTGCTCCGGCAGCGGGAGGGGACAATGAGCAGTTCTTC.

The chain couples TRBV6-5 to TRBJ1-2; D ambiguous. This CDR3 region has 14 residues. Germline-derived CDR1 and CDR2 are MNHEY and SVGAGI. Trimming cost V 6 bases and J 4 bases, with 15 bases left between them. As DNA, the CDR3 is TGTGCCAGCAGCCTCGACGGGGTCGTCTATGGCTACACCTTC. It codes for CASSLDGVVYGYTF.

The rearrangement links TRBV5-1 to TRBJ1-1, with D possibly matching TRBD1 (6 bases). Germline assignment: CDR1 SGHRS and CDR2 YFSETQ. There are 17 residues in the CDR3. V lost 3 bases and J 1 base, leaving 19 bases between the germline ends. Written as DNA, the CDR3 is TGCGCCAGCAGCTCGAGCCGACAGGACCCGAGGAACACTGAAGCTTTCTTT. Translation: CASSSSRQDPRNTEAFF.

In nucleotides, the CDR3 is TGTGCCAGCAGTTTATTATTTGGGACAGCGTTCCGCGAGCAGTACTTC. Translated: CASSLLFGTAFREQYF. J is TRBJ2-7 and V is TRBV28, with 7 bases fitting TRBD1. This CDR3 has 16 amino acids. In germline, CDR1 is MDHEN, CDR2 SYDVKM. Unmatched junction bases numbered 12, after V lost 1 base and J lost 6 bases.

The chain uses TRBV27 and TRBJ1-2, with D perhaps matching TRBD1 (5 bases). Germline values: CDR1 MNHEY, CDR2 SMNVEV (reference sequence). The CDR3 loop spans 15 amino acids. The V end was cut by 3 bases, the J end by 7 bases, with 18 bases between. The CDR3 nucleotides are TGTGCCAGCAGTTTTCAGGGTGAGATCGGGGGTGGCTACACCTTC. Translated, it gives CASSFQGEIGGGYTF.

The chain uses TRBV7-8 and TRBJ2-4; maybe TRBD2 (6 bases). The V gene's germline CDR1 is SGHVS and CDR2 FQNEAQ. This CDR3 spans 19 amino acids. V lost 1 base to trimming and J lost 0 bases, with 19 bases between them. Here the CDR3 DNA reads TGTGCCAGCAGCTTAGAGCTTAGTGGGACTCATCCAGCCAAAAACATTCAGTACTTC. The encoded protein is CASSLELSGTHPAKNIQYF.